Here is one T cell receptor (beta chain) with its context. Germline CDR1 LGHDT, CDR2 YNNKEL (reference sequence). With 1 base clipped from V and 3 bases from J, the junction kept 2 bases outside the gene matches. The CDR3 is 14 residues long. The sample comes from a study of early T cells in non-severe SARS-CoV-2 infection. TCRdb re-called the 5' RACE reads through MiXCR, storing one row per CDR3 protein. This sample has fewer than 120,000 distinct CDR3 sequences, with 10% to 15% found just once. This sample comprised whole blood, obtained at baseline. This TCR was sampled from an adult who was a healthcare worker with PCR-confirmed SARS-CoV-2 infection or an uninfected control (not recorded which). The chain combines TRBV3-1 with TRBJ1-1; 7 positions agree with TRBD1. CDR3 loop: CASSQGTGHTEAFF. The CDR3 DNA reads TGTGCCAGCAGCCAAGGGACAGGACACACTGAAGCTTTCTTT.